This T cell receptor (beta chain) was observed in a study of pediatric ulcerative colitis (dated by TCRdb to about 2019). Turning to the overall study: Among the ulcerative colitis patients, about seven had pancolitis and two had left-sided colitis, and histology in every patient was consistent with ulcerative colitis. From nine newly diagnosed, treatment-naive pediatric ulcerative colitis patients and a handful of non-IBD control children, paired blood and rectal samples were collected. Using the Pediatric Ulcerative Colitis Activity Index, a couple of patients were classed as having mild disease, several as having moderate disease and three as having acute severe colitis. Results and caveats for the whole study, not just this receptor: Blood-derived T cells may have been included in rectal pinch biopsies, especially in patients with overt colitis. Compared with controls, ulcerative colitis patients showed significantly higher autologous blood-rectal clonal overlap, a finding that suggests increased T cell trafficking to inflamed tissue. A couple of patients' blood samples yielded substantially fewer templates for technical reasons and were excluded from blood-rectal overlap analysis. Two rectal CDR3 clonotypes were present in all ulcerative colitis patients and in none of the controls. Only four individuals were included in the healthy control group, which was small. Because the repertoires came from total lymphocyte DNA, rare subsets such as regulatory T cells may have patterns that are not reflected. Controls, mild-moderate and acute severe colitis patients were separated by rectal repertoire features, and reduced rectal diversity due to clonal expansions was observed in acute severe colitis.

Through the immunoSEQ TRB Survey service, multiplex V and J primers were used to amplify rearranged CDR3 beta regions from genomic DNA. To keep depth equal across samples, survey-level sequencing depth of up to 500,000 reads per sample was applied. Libraries were purified and pooled, and sequencing was performed on Illumina technology. Per the source publication's procedure: immunoSEQ online tools were used for productive clonality, sample overlap, pairwise scatters, CDR3 beta length, V/D/J gene usage and productiveness. Calculated diversity was defined as the number of unique rearrangements divided by total templates, multiplied by 100, and Shannon and Simpson indices were computed as well. Principal component analysis was performed on Z-score normalized data with the R prcomp function and the ggbiplot package. Morisita's index was used to quantify blood-rectal clonal overlap within each subject. TCRdb carries this immuneACCESS record with in-frame sequences only. Its versions omit some clonotypes, under half of them owing to an unresolved V gene in the studies checked, with the rest unexplained. That table supplies the V and J calls and clone size; D and trimming were determined from the DNA. The table for this sample lists tens of thousands of clones; about 81% of them were counted only once. The ten largest clones represent 0.9% to 1.2% of the sample.

The CDR3 starts with the cysteine, ends with the phenylalanine, and has 14 residues. Only the CDR3 portion is preserved as DNA: 42 bases, with reading frame beginning at the first base. V is pared back by 2 bases and J by 6 bases, with 13 bases lying between the germline termini. CDR1 and CDR2, per the germline V gene (reference sequence), are GTSNPN and SVGIG. Comments on this clone: Its recognized antigen is unknown. No much larger clonotype is one base removed from it; base qualities were not supplied.

During colonoscopy, one to two pinch biopsies were obtained from the rectum for research purposes. Ulcerative colitis patients had received no immunosuppressive medication before the diagnostic colonoscopy. Rectal biopsies were digested with proteinase K before DNA isolation. The Wizard kit (Promega) was used to extract genomic DNA from both blood and intestinal samples. Here the chain combines TRBV30 and TRBJ2-2, with the identity of the D gene unclear. The sequence was obtained from a boy aged 5-17 years with mild ulcerative colitis. Input material: gut tissue. The nucleotides are TGTGCCTGGAGTTCACGGGCGACCTCCGGGGAGCTGTTTTTT. Translated, it reads CAWSSRATSGELFF. With all but the CDR3 taken from the reference TRBV30 and TRBJ2-2 genes, the full variable domain is: SQTIHQWPATLVQPVGSPLSLECTVEGTSNPNLYWYRQAAGRGLQLLFYSVGIGQISSEVPQNLSASRPQDRQFILSSKKLLLSDSGFYLCAWSSRATSGELFFGEGSRLTVL.